This T cell receptor beta chain was identified in a study of blood T cell repertoires in COVID-19. Study information: Sources were T cells, B-cell-depleted T cells, or PBMCs; the material itself was cDNA or gDNA.

Authors' analysis steps: Nucleated cell counts were estimated from reference gene primer amplification. The data were produced by immunoSEQ multiplex PCR, yet TCRdb's version contains in-frame clones alone and is incomplete. The V and J calls and clone size were taken over from that table, and D and trimming were inferred from the DNA. The sample has around 57,000 clones, 70% to 85% seen once. Germline V gene data show CDR1 as WSHSY and CDR2 as SAAADI. CDR3 size: 16 residues. J was trimmed by 7 bases and V by 3 bases; bases with no gene match: 11. The receptor was isolated from a woman aged 70-85 years with acute or convalescent COVID-19. The chain joins TRBV10-2 to TRBJ2-1; 8 nucleotides line up with TRBD2. Input material: peripheral blood. The CDR3 here is CASSEPRGGGLNEQFF. The CDR3, as DNA: TGCGCCAGCAGTGAACCAAGGGGCGGGGGGTTGAATGAGCAGTTCTTC.